This TCR beta chain emerged from a study of blood T cells in healthy people across ages. Overall study findings and caveats: CMV status of donors was not determined, possibly confounding expanded clonotype changes. More naive CD4+ cells and higher diversity were found in long-lived than in aged donors.

CDR3 length: 13 amino acids. From germline, CDR1 is LNHDA and CDR2 SQIVND (reference sequence). V was clipped by 7 bases and J by 0 bases, with 9 bases between them. In its sample, this clonotype was seen a few times. Its antigen is currently unknown. Through a sample-barcoded 5' primer and a J-beta primer mix, a second PCR was run for roughly 6 to 12 cycles. MiXCR, run by TCRdb on the 5' RACE reads, gives a single entry per CDR3 protein. The table lists 1.5 million to 2 million distinct CDR3 sequences, roughly 28% of them singletons. The chain recombines TRBV19 with TRBJ2-5; D is ambiguous. The material sequenced was blood. The clonotype comes from a woman aged 30 to 39 in good health. As DNA, the CDR3 is TGTGCCAGTAAGGATAGGGACCAAGAGACCCAGTACTTC. Protein sequence: CASKDRDQETQYF.